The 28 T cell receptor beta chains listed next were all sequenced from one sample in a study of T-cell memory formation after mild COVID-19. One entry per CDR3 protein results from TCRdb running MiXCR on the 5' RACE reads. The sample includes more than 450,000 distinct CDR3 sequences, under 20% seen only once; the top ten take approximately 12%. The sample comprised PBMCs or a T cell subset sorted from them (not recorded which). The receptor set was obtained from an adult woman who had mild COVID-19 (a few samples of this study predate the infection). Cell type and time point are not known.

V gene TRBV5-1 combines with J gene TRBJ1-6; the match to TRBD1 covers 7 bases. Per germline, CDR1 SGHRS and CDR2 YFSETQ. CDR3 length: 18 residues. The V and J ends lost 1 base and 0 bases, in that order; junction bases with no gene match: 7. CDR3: CASSLRDRSSSYNSPLHF. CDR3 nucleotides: TGCGCCAGCAGCTTGCGGGACAGAAGTAGCTCCTATAATTCACCCCTCCACTTT.

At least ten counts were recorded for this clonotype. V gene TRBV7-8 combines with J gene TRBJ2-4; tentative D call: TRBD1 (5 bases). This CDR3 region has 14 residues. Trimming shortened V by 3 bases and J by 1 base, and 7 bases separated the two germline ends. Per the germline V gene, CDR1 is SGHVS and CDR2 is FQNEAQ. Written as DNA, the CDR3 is TGTGCCAGCAGCTTTCAGGGTGCCAAAAACATTCAGTACTTC. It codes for CASSFQGAKNIQYF.

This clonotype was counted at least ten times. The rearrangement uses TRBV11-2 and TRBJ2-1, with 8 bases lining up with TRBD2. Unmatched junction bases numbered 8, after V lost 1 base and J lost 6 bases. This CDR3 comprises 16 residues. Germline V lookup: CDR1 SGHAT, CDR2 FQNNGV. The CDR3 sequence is CASSLVAGLGANEQFF. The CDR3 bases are TGTGCCAGCAGCTTAGTTGCGGGACTAGGTGCCAATGAGCAGTTCTTC.

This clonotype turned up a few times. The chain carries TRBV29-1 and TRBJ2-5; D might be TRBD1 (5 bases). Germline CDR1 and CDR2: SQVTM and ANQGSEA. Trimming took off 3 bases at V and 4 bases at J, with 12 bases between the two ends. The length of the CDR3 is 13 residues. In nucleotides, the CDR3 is TGCAGCGTTGATACAGGACAAGGAGAGACCCAGTACTTC. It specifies CSVDTGQGETQYF.

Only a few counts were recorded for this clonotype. CDR3 sequence (DNA): TGTGCCAGCAGCGCCCGACAGGGTCTGAACACTGAAGCTTTCTTT. Protein product: CASSARQGLNTEAFF. The chain employs TRBV3-1 and TRBJ1-1; 7 bases agree with TRBD1. The CDR3 spans 15 residues. CDR1 and CDR2 from the germline V gene are LGHDT and YNNKEL (reference sequence). The trim removed 5 bases at V and 0 bases at J, leaving 6 bases unmatched.

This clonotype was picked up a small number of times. CDR3: CASSQSNRGQYF. In DNA form, the CDR3 reads TGTGCCAGCAGCCAATCAAACAGGGGCCAGTACTTC. The V and J genes are TRBV3-1 and TRBJ2-7; TRBD1 aligns across 7 bases. V was clipped by 2 bases and J by 10 bases; unmatched bases: 5. Per the germline V gene, CDR1 is LGHDT and CDR2 is YNNKEL (reference sequence). CDR3 length: 12 amino acids.

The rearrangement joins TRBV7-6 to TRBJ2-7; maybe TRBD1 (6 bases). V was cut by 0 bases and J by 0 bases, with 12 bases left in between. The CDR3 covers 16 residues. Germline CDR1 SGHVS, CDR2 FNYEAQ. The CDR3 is CASSLASGQSSYEQYF. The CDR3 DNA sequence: TGTGCCAGCAGCTTAGCTTCTGGACAGAGCTCCTACGAGCAGTACTTC. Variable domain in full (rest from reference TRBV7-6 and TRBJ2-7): GAGVSQSPRYKVTKRGQDVALRCDPISGHVSLYWYRQALGQGPEFLTYFNYEAQQDKSGLPNDRFSAERPEGSISTLTIQRTEQRDSAMYRCASSLASGQSSYEQYFGPGTRLTVT.

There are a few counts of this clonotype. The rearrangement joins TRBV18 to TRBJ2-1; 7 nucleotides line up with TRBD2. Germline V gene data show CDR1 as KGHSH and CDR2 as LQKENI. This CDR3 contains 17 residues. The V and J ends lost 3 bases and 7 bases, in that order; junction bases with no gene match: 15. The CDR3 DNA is TGTGCCAGCTCACCGTCCGAAATGGCGGGAGCCCGGAATGAGCAGTTCTTC. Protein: CASSPSEMAGARNEQFF. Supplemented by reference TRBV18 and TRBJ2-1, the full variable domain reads NAGVMQNPRHLVRRRGQEARLRCSPMKGHSHVYWYRQLPEEGLKFMVYLQKENIIDESGMPKERFSAEFPKEGPSILRIQQVVRGDSAAYFCASSPSEMAGARNEQFFGPGTRLTVL.

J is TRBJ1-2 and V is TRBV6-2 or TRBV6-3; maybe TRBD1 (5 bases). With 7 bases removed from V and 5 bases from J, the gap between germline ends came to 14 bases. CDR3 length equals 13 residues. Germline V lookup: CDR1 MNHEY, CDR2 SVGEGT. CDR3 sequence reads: CASIPSGGYGYTF. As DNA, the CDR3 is TGTGCCAGCATTCCTTCCGGGGGTTATGGCTACACCTTC.

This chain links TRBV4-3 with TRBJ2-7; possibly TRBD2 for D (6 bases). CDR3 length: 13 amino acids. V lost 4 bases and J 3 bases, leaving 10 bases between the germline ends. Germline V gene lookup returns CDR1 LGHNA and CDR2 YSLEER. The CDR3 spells CASSRIGSYEQYF. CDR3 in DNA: TGCGCCAGCAGCCGAATCGGGAGCTACGAGCAGTACTTC.

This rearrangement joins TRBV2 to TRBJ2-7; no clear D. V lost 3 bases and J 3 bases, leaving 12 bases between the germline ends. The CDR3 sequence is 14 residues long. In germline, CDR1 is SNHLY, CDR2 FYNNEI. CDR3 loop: CASSDTRQSYEQYF. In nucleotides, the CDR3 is TGTGCCAGCAGTGATACGCGGCAGAGCTACGAGCAGTACTTC.

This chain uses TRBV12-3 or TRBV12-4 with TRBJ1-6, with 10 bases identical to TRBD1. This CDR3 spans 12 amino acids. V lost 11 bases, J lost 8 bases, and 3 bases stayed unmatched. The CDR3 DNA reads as TGTGCCTGGGGGACAGGGGATTCACCCCTCCACTTT. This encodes CAWGTGDSPLHF.

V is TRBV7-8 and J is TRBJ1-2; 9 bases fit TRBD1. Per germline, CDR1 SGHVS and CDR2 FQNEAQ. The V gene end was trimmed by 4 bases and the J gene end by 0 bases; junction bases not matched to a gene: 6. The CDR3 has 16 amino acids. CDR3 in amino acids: CASSSWTGVSNYGYTF. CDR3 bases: TGTGCCAGCAGCTCATGGACAGGGGTCTCTAACTATGGCTACACCTTC. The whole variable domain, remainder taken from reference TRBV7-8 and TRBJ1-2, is GAGVSQSPRYKVAKRGQDVALRCDPISGHVSLFWYQQALGQGPEFLTYFQNEAQLDKSGLPSDRFFAERPEGSVSTLKIQRTQQEDSAVYLCASSSWTGVSNYGYTFGSGTRLTVV.

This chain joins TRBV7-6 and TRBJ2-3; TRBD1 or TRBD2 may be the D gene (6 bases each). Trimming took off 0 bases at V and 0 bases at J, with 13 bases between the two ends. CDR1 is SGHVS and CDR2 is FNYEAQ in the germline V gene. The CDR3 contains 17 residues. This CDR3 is CASSLAKGGRSTDTQYF. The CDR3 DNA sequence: TGTGCCAGCAGCTTAGCGAAGGGGGGCAGAAGCACAGATACGCAGTATTTT.

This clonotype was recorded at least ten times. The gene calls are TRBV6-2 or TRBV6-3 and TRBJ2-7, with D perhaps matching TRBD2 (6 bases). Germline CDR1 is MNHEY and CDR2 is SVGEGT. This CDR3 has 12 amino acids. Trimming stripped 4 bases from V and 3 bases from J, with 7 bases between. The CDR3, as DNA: TGTGCCAGCAGTTGGGGGGACTACGAGCAGTACTTC. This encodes CASSWGDYEQYF.

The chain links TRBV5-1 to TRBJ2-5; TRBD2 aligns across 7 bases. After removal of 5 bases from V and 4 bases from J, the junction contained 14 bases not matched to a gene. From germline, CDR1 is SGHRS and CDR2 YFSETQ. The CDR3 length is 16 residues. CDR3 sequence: CASSEPPGLPPETQYF. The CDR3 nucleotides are TGCGCCAGCAGTGAACCCCCGGGACTACCCCCAGAGACCCAGTACTTC. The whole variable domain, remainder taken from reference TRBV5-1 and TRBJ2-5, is KAGVTQTPRYLIKTRGQQVTLSCSPISGHRSVSWYQQTPGQGLQFLFEYFSETQRNKGNFPGRFSGRQFSNSRSEMNVSTLELGDSALYLCASSEPPGLPPETQYFGPGTRLLVL.

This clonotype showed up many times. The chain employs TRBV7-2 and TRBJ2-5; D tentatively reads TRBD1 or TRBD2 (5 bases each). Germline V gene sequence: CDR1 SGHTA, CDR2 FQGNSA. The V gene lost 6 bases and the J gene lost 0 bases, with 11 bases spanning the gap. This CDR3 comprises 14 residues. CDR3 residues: CASSRGRNQETQYF. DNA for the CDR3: TGTGCCAGCAGTAGGGGACGGAACCAAGAGACCCAGTACTTC.

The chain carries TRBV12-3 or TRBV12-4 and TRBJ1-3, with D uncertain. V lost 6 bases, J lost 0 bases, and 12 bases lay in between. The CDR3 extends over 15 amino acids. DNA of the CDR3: TGTGCCAGCAGGGGCAGGAGGAGCTCTGGAAACACCATATATTTT. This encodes CASRGRRSSGNTIYF.

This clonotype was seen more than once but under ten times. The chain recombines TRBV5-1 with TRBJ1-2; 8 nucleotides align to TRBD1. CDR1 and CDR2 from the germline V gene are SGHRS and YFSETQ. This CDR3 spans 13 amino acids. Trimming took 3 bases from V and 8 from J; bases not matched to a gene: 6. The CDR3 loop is CASSSDRGLGYTF. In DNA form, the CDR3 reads TGCGCCAGCAGCTCTGACAGGGGACTGGGCTACACCTTC.

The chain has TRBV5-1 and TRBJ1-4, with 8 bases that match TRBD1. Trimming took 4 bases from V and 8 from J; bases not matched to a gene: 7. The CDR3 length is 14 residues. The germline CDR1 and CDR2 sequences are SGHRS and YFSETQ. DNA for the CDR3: TGCGCCAGCAGCACCGGACAGGGTGGCGAAAAACTGTTTTTT. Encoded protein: CASSTGQGGEKLFF. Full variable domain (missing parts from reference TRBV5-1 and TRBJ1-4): KAGVTQTPRYLIKTRGQQVTLSCSPISGHRSVSWYQQTPGQGLQFLFEYFSETQRNKGNFPGRFSGRQFSNSRSEMNVSTLELGDSALYLCASSTGQGGEKLFFGSGTQLSVL.

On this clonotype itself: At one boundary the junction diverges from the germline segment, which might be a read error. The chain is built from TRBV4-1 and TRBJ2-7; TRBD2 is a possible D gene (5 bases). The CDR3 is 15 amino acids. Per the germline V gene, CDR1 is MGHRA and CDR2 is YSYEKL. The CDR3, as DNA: TGCGCCAGCAGCAAAGATCAAGGGAGCTCCTACGAGCAGTACTTC. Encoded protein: CASSKDQGSSYEQYF.

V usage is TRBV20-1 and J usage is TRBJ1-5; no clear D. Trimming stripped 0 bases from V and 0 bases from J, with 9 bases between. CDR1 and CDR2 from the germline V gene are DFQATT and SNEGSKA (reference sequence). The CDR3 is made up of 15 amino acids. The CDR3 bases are TGCAGTGCTAGAGATAGGCAGTTTAGCAATCAGCCCCAGCATTTT. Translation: CSARDRQFSNQPQHF.

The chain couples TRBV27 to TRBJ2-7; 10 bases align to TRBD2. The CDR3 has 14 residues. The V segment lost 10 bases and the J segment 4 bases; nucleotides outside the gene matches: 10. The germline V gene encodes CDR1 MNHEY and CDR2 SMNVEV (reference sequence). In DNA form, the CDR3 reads TGTGCCACCCGACTAGCGGGTAATCTGTACGAGCAGTACTTC. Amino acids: CATRLAGNLYEQYF.

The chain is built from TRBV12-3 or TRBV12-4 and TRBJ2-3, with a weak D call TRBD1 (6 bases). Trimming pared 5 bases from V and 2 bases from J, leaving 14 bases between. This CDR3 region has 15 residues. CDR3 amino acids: CASSPSTGFTDTQYF. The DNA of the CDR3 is TGTGCCAGCAGTCCCTCGACAGGTTTCACAGATACGCAGTATTTT.

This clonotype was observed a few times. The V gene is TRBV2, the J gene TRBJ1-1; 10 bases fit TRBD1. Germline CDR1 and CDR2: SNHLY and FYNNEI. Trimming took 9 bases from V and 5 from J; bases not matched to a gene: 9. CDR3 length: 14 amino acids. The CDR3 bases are TGTGCCAGTAACCTTGGACAGGGGGTAACTGAAGCTTTCTTT. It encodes CASNLGQGVTEAFF.

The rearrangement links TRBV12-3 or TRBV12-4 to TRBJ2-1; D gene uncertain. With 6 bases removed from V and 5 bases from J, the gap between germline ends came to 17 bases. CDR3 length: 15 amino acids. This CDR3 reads CASRAGTTRDNEQFF. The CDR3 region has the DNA TGTGCCAGCAGGGCCGGAACAACTCGAGACAATGAGCAGTTCTTC.

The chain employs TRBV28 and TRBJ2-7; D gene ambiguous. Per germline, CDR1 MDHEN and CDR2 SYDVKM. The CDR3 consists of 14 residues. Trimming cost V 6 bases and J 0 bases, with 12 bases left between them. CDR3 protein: CASRMMMSSYEQYF. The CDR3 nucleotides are TGTGCCAGCAGGATGATGATGAGCTCCTACGAGCAGTACTTC.

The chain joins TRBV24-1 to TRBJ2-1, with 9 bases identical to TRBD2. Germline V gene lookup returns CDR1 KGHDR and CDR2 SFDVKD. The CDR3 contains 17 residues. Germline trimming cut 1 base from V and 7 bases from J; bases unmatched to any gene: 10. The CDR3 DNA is TGTGCCACCAGTGATTTAACTTTTAGCGGGAGTGGAAATGAGCAGTTCTTC. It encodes CATSDLTFSGSGNEQFF.